The rows below give T cell receptor beta chains drawn from one sample of a study of blood T cell repertoires in COVID-19. Assay: immunoSEQ multiplex PCR; the TCRdb copy retains only in-frame clones and omits some. The sample lists hundreds of thousands of clones, roughly nine tenths occurring once. Sequenced: peripheral blood. All receptors come from a young man with COVID-19, enrolled during active disease. The conserved cysteine and the conserved F or W are not part of the CDR3 here.

CDR3 protein | V gene
ASSEGASYNSPLH | TRBV19
ASSRTYNEQF | TRBV18
ASSQDGLAANTGELF | TRBV3-1/TRBV3-2
AWTHYYNEQF | TRBV30
AIAQGADYGYT | TRBV28
ASQQGSIGGNTIY | TRBV6-5
ASSRGYSNQPQH | TRBV6-5
ASSPRDSPNTDTQY | TRBV11-3
ASSQLQVAGGGTDTQY | TRBV7-8
ASSQTGGGKKLF | TRBV9
ASSSSVSGSYNEQF | TRBV4-1
ASSQVLASGINEQF | TRBV4-2
ASSSAGDHKNIQY | TRBV6-6
ASSQMPRGGTGELF | TRBV3-1/TRBV3-2
ASSFRGGQFNEKLF | TRBV7-2
ASVGLTNSPLH | TRBV12-5
ASNGGQLWQPQH | TRBV7-2
ASMSGGETDTQY | TRBV19
ASSFGGGPEQY | TRBV27
ASSATGNSGNTIY | TRBV27
ASSLYRGEGYT | TRBV13
ASSQGQGRTDTQY | TRBV3-1/TRBV3-2
ASSTRQGGANVLT | TRBV3-1/TRBV3-2
ASSMPTGLAGGPVGELF | TRBV19
ASSASGGRGNEQF | TRBV9
ASSKVRPLAYEQY | TRBV21-1
ASSVEGGRWGRNYGYT | TRBV6-4
ASSLVLGLAETQY | TRBV7-9
ATSVGGGEQF | TRBV24-1
ASSLGQGVYEQY | TRBV5-5
ASSLGQPEEYGYT | TRBV11-3
ASSPGDRACYT | TRBV18
ASSQPPAGVSADTQY | TRBV4-2